This T cell receptor beta chain was captured by sequencing in a study of blood T cell repertoires in COVID-19 (dated by TCRdb to 2018 to 2020). In the study overall: Samples covering the acute and convalescent phases of COVID-19 were provided by collaborators in the United States, Italy and Spain. The prospective study material was composed of cDNA or gDNA derived from T cells, B-cell-depleted T cells, or PBMCs. Deeply sampled blood TCRbeta repertoires from subjects exposed to, actively infected with, or recovered from COVID-19 were included in the dataset. A freely available public database, intended as a resource for researchers studying the immune response to SARS-CoV-2, is where the repertoires were released. Samples were obtained from the ongoing ImmuneRACE study (first 160 participants) and from 1,254 subjects provided by 6 global collaborators. Sample metadata almost always included a de-identified subject ID, COVID-19 status, age in years and sex. Where available, HLA class I and class II types were obtained from metadata supplied by the sample provider rather than from assay-based typing.

Here is what the overall study found, with its caveats: Clinical and demographic metadata were provided uncurated, with the amount varying by source and participant.

Each collaborating institution followed its own protocols to collect whole blood in K2EDTA tubes. Collaborator samples were shipped for TCRbeta analysis as frozen whole blood, isolated PBMCs, or DNA extracted from either sample type. Trimming takes 0 bases from V and 0 bases from J, and the germline ends sit 15 bases apart. CDR1 GTSNPN and CDR2 SVGIG are derived from the germline V gene (reference sequence). The CDR3 covers 17 residues, taking in both the cysteine and the phenylalanine. Only the CDR3 portion is preserved as DNA: 51 bases, with reading frame beginning at the first base. TCRbeta CDR3 regions were amplified from genomic DNA by means of the immunoSEQ Assay, a bias-controlled multiplex PCR. On the study's bioinformatics: The number of nucleated cells in each sample was estimated by amplification of reference gene primers within the assay. To quantify the absolute abundance of each unique TCRbeta CDR3 rearrangement, sequence reads were collapsed and filtered. Productive Simpson clonality was computed per sample as the square root of Simpson's diversity index over productive rearrangements. TCRdb holds this immuneACCESS table with in-frame rearrangements only. Some clones are missing; in checked studies, unresolved V genes explain under half, and the rest has no known cause. D and trimming were read from the DNA, whereas the V and J calls and clone size are those reported in that table. The sample table shows more than 100,000 clones, and 86% are seen once. The top ten hold around 4% of the sample.

With respect to this clone: Its antigen remains undetermined. Per-base quality was not reported, and no clone a single base away is much larger than it.

The sequence was collected from a man in his forties or fifties with acute or convalescent COVID-19. Sequencing used peripheral blood. Here the chain combines TRBV30 and TRBJ1-5, with TRBD1 perhaps the D gene, on 6 matching bases. Here the CDR3 is given as CAWSVSRGTYSNQPQHF. The nucleotide sequence reads as follows: TGTGCCTGGAGTGTATCCAGGGGTACGTATAGCAATCAGCCCCAGCATTTT. Here the CDR3 is joined to the reference TRBV30 and TRBJ1-5 genes, and the full variable domain is: SQTIHQWPATLVQPVGSPLSLECTVEGTSNPNLYWYRQAAGRGLQLLFYSVGIGQISSEVPQNLSASRPQDRQFILSSKKLLLSDSGFYLCAWSVSRGTYSNQPQHFGDGTRLSIL.